The 17 T cell receptor beta chains listed next were all sequenced from one sample in a study of regulatory T cells in long-lasting Graves disease (dated by TCRdb to about 2021). The library was obtained by multiplex PCR. The data were produced on an Illumina HiSeq 4000. CDR3 regions were amplified by Arm-PCR with iRepertoire HTBI primers to construct TCR beta libraries. TCRdb cleaned the public reads at Q25 with fastp, built clones with MiXCR and kept in-frame beta chains. For every CDR3 protein sequence, its rows merge into one entry that carries the most common genes and DNA. This sample has about 220,000 distinct CDR3 sequences in its table, and around 19% of those were observed once. The top ten clones comprise about an eighth of the sample. In light of the paper, this sample's time point label describes: newly diagnosed GD, antithyroid drugs for less than 3 months. For both TCR sequencing and RNA sequencing, RNA was extracted from PBMCs in TRIzol.

The data also belong to a second study, concerning T cells in Graves' hyperthyroidism and ophthalmopathy.

The material was peripheral blood mononuclear cells (PBMCs), obtained at new diagnosis, from a patient treated with antithyroid drugs. The receptors here all came from a woman in her thirties with Graves disease. Donor details come from another sample of the same person, matched by shared clones.

The chain is built from TRBV11-2 and TRBJ2-7, with 12 bases identical to TRBD2. The CDR3 spans 18 residues. V shed 6 bases and J 4 bases; nucleotides not matched to a gene: 16. CDR1 and CDR2 from the germline V gene are SGHAT and FQNNGV. CDR3 nucleotide sequence: TGTGCCAGCAGTTCTCATACACCGGGACTAGCGGGTTCTTACGAGCAGTACTTC. It yields the protein CASSSHTPGLAGSYEQYF.

Points on this clonotype: A read error is the likely source, as a far larger clone sits one nucleotide away. V gene TRBV11-3 combines with J gene TRBJ1-1, with no clear D. The V gene's germline CDR1 is SGHNT and CDR2 YENEEA. The CDR3 is 14 amino acids. Written as DNA, the CDR3 is TGTGCCAGCAGTGTTTTGCTGAGGAACATTGAAGCTTTCTTT. Amino acid sequence: CASSVLLRNIEAFF.

This clonotype is a singleton in its sample. The chain recombines TRBV11-3 with TRBJ2-5, with 9 bases that match TRBD2. CDR1 is SGHNT, CDR2 YENEEA, per germline. CDR3 length equals 15 residues. The V segment lost 5 bases and the J segment 6 bases; nucleotides outside the gene matches: 10. The CDR3 loop reads CASSPEAAGGKTQYF. The CDR3 bases are TGTGCCAGCAGCCCTGAGGCGGCGGGAGGGAAGACCCAGTACTTC.

A word on this clonotype: A much larger clone differs from this one at a single base, so this may be a read error. The V gene is TRBV28, the J gene TRBJ1-6, with TRBD1 as a possible D gene (5 bases). The V gene's germline CDR1 is MDHEN and CDR2 SYDVKM. The CDR3 totals 13 residues. The CDR3 nucleotides are TGTGCCAGCCAGGGAACTTATAATTCACCCCCCCACTTT. Translating gives CASQGTYNSPPHF.

Ten or more counts support this clonotype. The J gene is TRBJ2-1, the V gene TRBV3-1, with D possibly being TRBD1 or TRBD2 (6 bases each). The CDR3 runs 17 residues. Germline V gene lookup returns CDR1 LGHDT and CDR2 YNNKEL (reference sequence). Trimming stripped 0 bases from V and 3 bases from J, with 15 bases between. This chain's CDR3 is CASSQDLRGPFYNEQFF. The CDR3 bases are TGTGCCAGCAGCCAAGATTTACGGGGGCCTTTCTACAATGAGCAGTTCTTC.

This clonotype has at least ten counts. The rearrangement joins TRBV28 to TRBJ1-6; no firm D call. The germline V gene has CDR1 MDHEN and CDR2 SYDVKM. This CDR3 has 16 amino acids. V was shortened by 5 bases and J by 0 bases, with 11 bases between the two germline ends. The DNA for the CDR3 is TGTGCCAGCAGTCCCCGGACCGGCTCCTATAATTCACCCCTCCACTTT. The encoded protein is CASSPRTGSYNSPLHF.

With respect to this clonotype: A much larger clone differs from this one at a single base, so this may be a read error. This chain links TRBV18 with TRBJ1-5; 9 nucleotides match TRBD1. Trimming cost V 5 bases and J 5 bases; bases outside gene matches: 7. Germline CDR1 reads KGHSH; CDR2 reads LQKENI. This CDR3 is built from 15 residues. CDR3 sequence: CASSSDRGTYQPQHF. CDR3 in DNA: TGTGCCAGCTCATCGGACAGGGGCACCTATCAGCCCCAGCATTTT.

At least ten counts were recorded for this clonotype. The CDR3 spells CASSLDRDYTLHF. The CDR3 nucleotides are TGCGCCAGCAGCTTGGACAGGGATTACACCCTCCACTTT. The chain couples TRBV5-1 to TRBJ1-6; D is perhaps TRBD1 (6 bases). Germline CDR1 SGHRS, CDR2 YFSETQ. The CDR3 spans 13 residues. The V and J ends lost 0 bases and 14 bases respectively, with 12 bases between them.

This clonotype was detected ten times or more. The chain employs TRBV28 and TRBJ2-7; no definite D call. Between the trimmed V and J ends, which lost 7 bases and 3 bases, there was a span of 16 bases. CDR1 and CDR2 (germline): MDHEN, SYDVKM. The CDR3 runs to 14 residues. CDR3 DNA sequence: TGTGCCAGCACCTCCCGTGGACCCATCTACGAGCAGTACTTC. It codes for CASTSRGPIYEQYF.

The CDR3 spells CASSHRDFTDTQYF. The DNA of the CDR3 is TGCGCCAGCAGTCACCGGGACTTCACAGATACGCAGTATTTT. The chain employs TRBV10-2 and TRBJ2-3, with D perhaps matching TRBD2 (6 bases). V was clipped by 5 bases and J by 2 bases, with 11 bases between them. The CDR3 covers 14 residues. The germline V gene encodes CDR1 WSHSY and CDR2 SAAADI.

The table lists this clonotype with a few counts. CDR3 residues: CASSLSPFRLAGAWDYEQYF. Written as DNA, the CDR3 is TGCGCCAGCAGCTTGTCCCCCTTCCGACTAGCGGGAGCTTGGGATTACGAGCAGTACTTC. The chain recombines TRBV5-1 with TRBJ2-7, with 12 bases identical to TRBD2. The CDR3 has 20 amino acids. V shed 1 base and J 4 bases; nucleotides not matched to a gene: 18. The germline CDR1 and CDR2 sequences are SGHRS and YFSETQ.

This clonotype occurred many times. J is TRBJ2-7 and V is TRBV19; TRBD2 aligns across 7 bases. The V gene end was trimmed by 5 bases and the J gene end by 6 bases; junction bases not matched to a gene: 13. Germline loops: CDR1 LNHDA, CDR2 SQIVND (reference sequence). CDR3 length equals 15 residues. Here the CDR3 reads CASSLLASKWGEQYF. CDR3 DNA: TGTGCCAGTAGTCTACTAGCGTCGAAGTGGGGCGAGCAGTACTTC.

This clonotype was observed at least ten times. V gene TRBV25-1 combines with J gene TRBJ1-2; D is uncertain. The CDR3 sequence is 12 residues long. V lost 7 bases to trimming and J lost 6 bases, with 12 bases between them. CDR1 is MGHDK and CDR2 is SYGVNS in the germline V gene. DNA for the CDR3: TGTGCCAGCACCGCCGGTAGTGATGGCTACACCTTC. Its translation: CASTAGSDGYTF.

In this sample, this clonotype turned up many times. This CDR3 is CSASSRSVQETQYF. The CDR3 DNA follows: TGCAGTGCTAGTAGCAGGTCTGTCCAAGAGACCCAGTACTTC. The J gene is TRBJ2-5, the V gene TRBV20-1, with D uncertain. Per germline, CDR1 DFQATT and CDR2 SNEGSKA (reference sequence). This CDR3 is 14 amino acids long. V lost 3 bases to trimming and J lost 1 base, with 12 bases between them.

This clonotype came up many times. The chain joins TRBV6-1 to TRBJ2-3; tentatively, D is TRBD2 (6 bases). Germline V gene data show CDR1 as MNHNS and CDR2 as SASEGT. V was trimmed by 8 bases and J by 0 bases, leaving 12 bases between them. The CDR3 totals 14 residues. CDR3 DNA: TGTGCCAGCGGCTCTAGCGTTAGCACAGATACGCAGTATTTT. Translated: CASGSSVSTDTQYF.

The table lists this clonotype with many counts. The chain couples TRBV11-2 to TRBJ2-5; D is unclear. The germline V and J ends were trimmed by 1 base and 3 bases, with 12 bases remaining between them. This CDR3 is built from 15 residues. CDR1 and CDR2 (germline): SGHAT, FQNNGV. Here the CDR3 DNA reads TGTGCCAGCAGCTTAGGGGCAGTAAAGGAAGAGACCCAGTACTTC. Amino acid sequence: CASSLGAVKEETQYF. Full variable domain (rest looked up from reference TRBV11-2 and TRBJ2-5): EAGVAQSPRYKIIEKRQSVAFWCNPISGHATLYWYQQILGQGPKLLIQFQNNGVVDDSQLPKDRFSAERLKGVDSTLKIQPAKLEDSAVYLCASSLGAVKEETQYFGPGTRLLVL.

The sample holds many counts of this clonotype. This chain connects TRBV7-9 to TRBJ2-7; possible D gene TRBD2, 5 bases. Germline V lookup: CDR1 SEHNR, CDR2 FQNEAQ (reference sequence). CDR3 length equals 14 residues. Trimming removed 5 bases at V and 0 bases at J, with 11 bases between. The CDR3 DNA sequence: TGTGCCAGCAGCCTACCGGGAAACTCCTACGAGCAGTACTTC. It translates to CASSLPGNSYEQYF.